Listed below are T cell receptor beta chains from one sample, sequenced in a study of blood T cell repertoires in COVID-19. Sequencing was performed with immunoSEQ multiplex PCR; in TCRdb, only in-frame clones are kept and a portion is missing. The sample records hundreds of thousands of clones, approximately 82% being singletons. Sequencing was carried out using peripheral blood. The receptors were sampled from an elderly man with acute or convalescent COVID-19. The conserved cysteine and the conserved F or W are not part of the CDR3 here. The D gene is left open where the match is weak.

d_call: NA; v_call: TRBV27; j_call: TRBJ1-5; cdr3_length: 13; cdr3_aa: ASRPGVVSNQPQH
d_call: TRBD1; v_call: TRBV6-4; j_call: TRBJ1-2; cdr3_length: 12; cdr3_aa: ASSADRGGYGYT
d_call: NA; v_call: TRBV5-1; j_call: TRBJ2-2; cdr3_length: 13; cdr3_aa: ASSFDMRGAGELF
d_call: NA; v_call: TRBV5-4; j_call: TRBJ2-1; cdr3_length: 12; cdr3_aa: ASSLEGSYNEQF
d_call: NA; v_call: TRBV28; j_call: TRBJ1-2; cdr3_length: 10; cdr3_aa: ASRTDSYGYT
d_call: NA; v_call: TRBV4-2; j_call: TRBJ2-7; cdr3_length: 14; cdr3_aa: ASSQAGGSLSYEQY
d_call: NA; v_call: TRBV30; j_call: TRBJ1-1; cdr3_length: 13; cdr3_aa: AWTITRGAGTEAF
d_call: NA; v_call: TRBV3-1/TRBV3-2; j_call: TRBJ2-1; cdr3_length: 12; cdr3_aa: ASSRLAGYNEQF
d_call: TRBD2; v_call: TRBV29-1; j_call: TRBJ2-3; cdr3_length: 14; cdr3_aa: SVKRVAGEVGDTQY
d_call: TRBD1; v_call: TRBV19; j_call: TRBJ1-2; cdr3_length: 12; cdr3_aa: ASRPGQGNYGYT
d_call: NA; v_call: TRBV19; j_call: TRBJ1-4; cdr3_length: 14; cdr3_aa: ASSILRGATNEKLF
d_call: NA; v_call: TRBV9; j_call: TRBJ2-5; cdr3_length: 12; cdr3_aa: ASNQQWREETQY
d_call: NA; v_call: TRBV7-3; j_call: TRBJ2-7; cdr3_length: 12; cdr3_aa: ASSLGGSGYEQY
d_call: TRBD2; v_call: TRBV5-1; j_call: TRBJ2-1; cdr3_length: 13; cdr3_aa: ASSGTSGRRNEQF
d_call: NA; v_call: TRBV7-2; j_call: TRBJ2-1; cdr3_length: 12; cdr3_aa: ASRRGQPYNEQF
d_call: NA; v_call: TRBV6-1; j_call: TRBJ1-5; cdr3_length: 14; cdr3_aa: ASSGGGSLGNQPQH
d_call: NA; v_call: TRBV11-2; j_call: TRBJ1-1; cdr3_length: 11; cdr3_aa: ASSLDPGRGAF
d_call: NA; v_call: TRBV18; j_call: TRBJ1-1; cdr3_length: 11; cdr3_aa: ASSPPQDTEAF
d_call: NA; v_call: TRBV5-1; j_call: TRBJ2-7; cdr3_length: 13; cdr3_aa: ASSFGPGSSYEQY
d_call: TRBD1; v_call: TRBV7-6; j_call: TRBJ1-5; cdr3_length: 13; cdr3_aa: ASSPNRGFNQPQH
d_call: NA; v_call: TRBV7-2; j_call: TRBJ2-1; cdr3_length: 13; cdr3_aa: ASSLGPVTYNEQF
d_call: NA; v_call: TRBV5-1; j_call: TRBJ2-3; cdr3_length: 12; cdr3_aa: ASSLAGSTDTQY
d_call: TRBD2; v_call: TRBV6-4; j_call: TRBJ2-2; cdr3_length: 13; cdr3_aa: ASSPTSGATGELF
d_call: TRBD1; v_call: TRBV19; j_call: TRBJ2-7; cdr3_length: 12; cdr3_aa: ASSINRGSQEQY
d_call: TRBD1; v_call: TRBV6-5; j_call: TRBJ2-5; cdr3_length: 13; cdr3_aa: ASSYTTGDGETQY
d_call: TRBD1; v_call: TRBV7-8; j_call: TRBJ2-7; cdr3_length: 15; cdr3_aa: ASSLGLGGTGPYEQY
d_call: TRBD2; v_call: TRBV6-2/TRBV6-3; j_call: TRBJ2-3; cdr3_length: 15; cdr3_aa: ASSFLGLAASTDTQY
d_call: TRBD2; v_call: TRBV19; j_call: TRBJ2-2; cdr3_length: 17; cdr3_aa: ASSMGLAGGRRDTGELF
d_call: NA; v_call: TRBV6-5; j_call: TRBJ2-1; cdr3_length: 13; cdr3_aa: ASSLEPPPYNEQF
d_call: NA; v_call: TRBV10-2; j_call: TRBJ1-2; cdr3_length: 12; cdr3_aa: ASSESPTVGGYT
d_call: NA; v_call: TRBV7-6; j_call: TRBJ2-6; cdr3_length: 17; cdr3_aa: ASSLDGGTANLGANVLT
d_call: NA; v_call: TRBV3-1/TRBV3-2; j_call: TRBJ2-7; cdr3_length: 12; cdr3_aa: ASSQDVNGYEQY
d_call: NA; v_call: TRBV19; j_call: TRBJ2-7; cdr3_length: 12; cdr3_aa: ASREAESSYEQY
d_call: TRBD1; v_call: TRBV5-1; j_call: TRBJ2-5; cdr3_length: 13; cdr3_aa: ASSSGQGGTETQY